The sequence of this T cell receptor beta chain was determined in a study of T-cell reconstitution after alpha-beta-depleted transplantation in children. Library preparation (for TCRbeta) was performed with unique molecular identifiers. Via MiXCR, TCRdb re-called the PCR reads, giving one row per CDR3 protein. The sample shows 400,000 to 500,000 distinct CDR3 sequences, roughly a tenth of them seen only once. Germline V gene data show CDR1 as MGHRA and CDR2 as YSYEKL. CDR3 length equals 16 residues. V was shortened by 3 bases and J by 0 bases, with 12 bases between the two germline ends. This clonotype was seen a handful of times.

The clonotype was recovered from a human donor who donated a stem cell graft to a child with acute myeloid leukemia. The chain joins TRBV4-1 to TRBJ2-1, with D perhaps TRBD1 (6 bases). The source was PBMCs from the stem cell graft donor, collected from the stem cell graft. Here the CDR3 DNA reads TGCGCCAGCAGCCACGCCGGACAGAGCTCCTACAATGAGCAGTTCTTC. Translation: CASSHAGQSSYNEQFF.